This T cell receptor beta chain emerged from a study of shared clonotypes between healthy human individuals. This CDR3 has 12 amino acids. Deep was the level used in running the assay. Sorted-subset replicate PCRs used around 0.2 ug DNA, around 31,000 T cell genomes. This table comes from immunoSEQ multiplex PCR, and its TCRdb copy is limited to in-frame clones, with some not included. The sample includes about 1.5 million clones, 95% to 97% of them seen just once. V is TRBV12-1 and J is TRBJ2-5. TRBV12-1 is a known pseudogene. The receptor was isolated from a man aged 25 to 40 in good health. Sequenced: naive CD4+ T cells sorted from blood. Regarding subset: CD45RA+ positively selected. CDR3 region: CASSPEGETQYF. Here the CDR3 DNA reads TGTGCCAGCAGCCCCGAAGGAGAGACCCAGTACTTC.